This T cell receptor (beta chain) emerged from a study of blood T cell repertoires in COVID-19. About the research overall: Acute and convalescent COVID-19 samples came from the United States, Italy and Spain. T cells, B-cell-depleted T cells, or PBMCs supplied cDNA or gDNA.

Per the original methods: Counts of nucleated cells, estimated from reference gene primer amplification, were obtained. TCRdb keeps only in-frame clones here, not all; method: immunoSEQ multiplex PCR. V, J and clone size are those of that table, while D and trimming were read from the DNA. The top ten hold roughly 3.3% of the sample, which has under 300,000 clones, approximately 90% seen once. The V segment lost 6 bases and the J segment 3 bases; nucleotides outside the gene matches: 5. The CDR3 is 14 residues long. Germline assignment: CDR1 ENHRY and CDR2 SYGVKD. The sample comprised peripheral blood. The receptor's source is a woman aged 40 to 50 with acute or convalescent COVID-19. The V call is TRBV10-3, the J call TRBJ1-3; 7 bases agree with TRBD1. Written as DNA, the CDR3 is TGTGCCATCAGGGGAGACAGGGATGGAAACACCATATATTTT. Translated, it gives CAIRGDRDGNTIYF.